The clone carrying this T cell receptor (beta chain) was seen only once. What it recognizes is unknown. The J segment lost 7 bases and the V segment lost 1 base, leaving 8 bases of the junction unmatched. The CDR3 runs to 16 residues. CDR1 and CDR2 from the germline V gene are SGHRS and YFSETQ. The PCR was carried out with 60 Vbeta primers and 13 Jbeta primers. The protocol was immunoSEQ multiplex PCR, while the TCRdb copy is restricted to in-frame clones and leaves out a portion. The sample has 100,000 to 150,000 clones, around 68% seen once; the top ten hold 4%. The data originate from a study of cytomegalovirus exposure and HLA in healthy donors. Whole-study findings and limits: Prior analysis indicated that the majority of TCR beta V segments exhibited productivity approximately 90% or approximately 30% of the time.

Sequencing was done on a sample of PBMCs. The gene calls are TRBV5-1 and TRBJ2-1, with TRBD2 matching over 10 bases. The receptor comes from a man aged 35 to 55 in good health and CMV-seropositive. The CDR3 DNA is TGCGCCAGCAGCTTGTTTCCTAGCGGGGGTTATAATGAGCAGTTCTTC. The encoded protein is CASSLFPSGGYNEQFF. Variable domain in full (rest from reference TRBV5-1 and TRBJ2-1): KAGVTQTPRYLIKTRGQQVTLSCSPISGHRSVSWYQQTPGQGLQFLFEYFSETQRNKGNFPGRFSGRQFSNSRSEMNVSTLELGDSALYLCASSLFPSGGYNEQFFGPGTRLTVL.